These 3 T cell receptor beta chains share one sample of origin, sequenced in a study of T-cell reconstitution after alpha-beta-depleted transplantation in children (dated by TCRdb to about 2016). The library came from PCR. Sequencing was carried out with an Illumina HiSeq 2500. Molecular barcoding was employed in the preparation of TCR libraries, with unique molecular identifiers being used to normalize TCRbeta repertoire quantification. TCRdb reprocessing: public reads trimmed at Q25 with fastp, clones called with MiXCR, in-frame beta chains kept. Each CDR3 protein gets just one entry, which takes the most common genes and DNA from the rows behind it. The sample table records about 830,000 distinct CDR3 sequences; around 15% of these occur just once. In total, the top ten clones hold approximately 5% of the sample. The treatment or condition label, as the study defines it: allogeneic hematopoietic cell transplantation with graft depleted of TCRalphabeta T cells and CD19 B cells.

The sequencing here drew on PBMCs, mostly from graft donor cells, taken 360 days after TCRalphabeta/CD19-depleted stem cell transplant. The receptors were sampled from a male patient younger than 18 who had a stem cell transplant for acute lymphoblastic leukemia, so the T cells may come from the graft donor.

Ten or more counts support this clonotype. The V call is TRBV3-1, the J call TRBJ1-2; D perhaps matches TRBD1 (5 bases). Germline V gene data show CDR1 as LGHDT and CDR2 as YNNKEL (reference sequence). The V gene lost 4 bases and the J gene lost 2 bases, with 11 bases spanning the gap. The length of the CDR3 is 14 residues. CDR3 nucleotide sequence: TGTGCCAGCAGCCCCGGGACGGTGAACTATGGCTACACCTTC. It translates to CASSPGTVNYGYTF.

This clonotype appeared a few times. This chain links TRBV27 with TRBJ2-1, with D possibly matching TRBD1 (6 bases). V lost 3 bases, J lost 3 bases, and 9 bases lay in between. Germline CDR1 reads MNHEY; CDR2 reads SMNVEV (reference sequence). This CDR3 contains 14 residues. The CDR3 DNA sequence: TGTGCCAGCAGTTTTGGACAGAACTACAATGAGCAGTTCTTC. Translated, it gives CASSFGQNYNEQFF.

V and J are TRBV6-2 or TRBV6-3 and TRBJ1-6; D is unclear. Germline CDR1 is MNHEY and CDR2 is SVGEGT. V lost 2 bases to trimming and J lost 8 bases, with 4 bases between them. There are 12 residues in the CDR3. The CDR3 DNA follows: TGTGCCAGCAGTTACCACCATTCACCCCTCCACTTT. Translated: CASSYHHSPLHF.